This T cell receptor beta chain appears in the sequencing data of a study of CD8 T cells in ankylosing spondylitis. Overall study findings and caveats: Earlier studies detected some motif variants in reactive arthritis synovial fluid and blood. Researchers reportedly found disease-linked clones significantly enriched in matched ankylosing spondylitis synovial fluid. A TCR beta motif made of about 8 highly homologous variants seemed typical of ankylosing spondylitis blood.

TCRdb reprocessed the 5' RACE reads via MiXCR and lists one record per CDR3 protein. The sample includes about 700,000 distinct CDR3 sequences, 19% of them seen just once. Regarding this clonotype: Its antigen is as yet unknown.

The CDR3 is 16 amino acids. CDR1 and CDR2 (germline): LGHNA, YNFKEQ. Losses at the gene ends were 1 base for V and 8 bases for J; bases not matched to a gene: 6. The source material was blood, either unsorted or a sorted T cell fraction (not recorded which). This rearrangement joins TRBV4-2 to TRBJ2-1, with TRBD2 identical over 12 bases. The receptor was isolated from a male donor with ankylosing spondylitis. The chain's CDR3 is CASSQALAGGPDEQFF. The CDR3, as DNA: TGTGCCAGCAGCCAAGCTCTAGCGGGAGGGCCTGATGAGCAGTTCTTC.